Included here is one T cell receptor beta chain sequence, with context. V was clipped by 6 bases and J by 7 bases, with 10 bases between them. CDR3 size: 13 residues. This sample is part of a study of early T cells in non-severe SARS-CoV-2 infection. Study-level background: Bulk RNA isolated from unsorted whole blood underwent sequencing; chains were not paired.

TCRdb recomputed calls from the 5' RACE reads with MiXCR, one row per CDR3 protein. The sample includes about 77,000 distinct CDR3 sequences, around 10% of them seen just once. The chain has TRBV12-3 or TRBV12-4 and TRBJ1-6, with D unclear. This TCR was sampled from an adult who was a healthcare worker with PCR-confirmed SARS-CoV-2 infection or an uninfected control (not recorded which). The donor label of this sample is uncertain. The sequenced sample was whole blood, obtained at baseline. This chain's CDR3 is CASSHGRNSPLHF. The CDR3 DNA reads TGTGCCAGCAGCCACGGTCGCAATTCACCCCTCCACTTT.